The rows below give T cell receptor beta chains drawn from one sample of a study of blood T cell repertoires in COVID-19. Only in-frame clones appear in the TCRdb table, and some are missing; sequencing was by immunoSEQ multiplex PCR. The repertoire holds 200,000 to 250,000 clones, with approximately 80% as singletons. Sequencing was done on a sample of peripheral blood. Receptors were obtained from a woman aged 50 to 65 with acute or convalescent COVID-19. Each CDR3 is given with its conserved first and last residue. D genes are given only for firm matches. Not all rows give a size; the values are once, few, many and, for expanded clones, a class.

v_call	clone_size	d_call	j_call	cdr3_nt	cdr3_aa
TRBV3-1/TRBV3-2	-	-	TRBJ2-7	TGTGCCAGCAGCCAAGATCCGCGGCTTACCTACGAGCAGTACTTC	CASSQDPRLTYEQYF
TRBV3-1/TRBV3-2	-	TRBD1	TRBJ1-2	TGTGCCAGCAGCCAATTGGGAAGCCGCCGGGACAGGGGATATGGCTACACCTTC	CASSQLGSRRDRGYGYTF
TRBV28	-	TRBD1	TRBJ2-2	TGTGCCAGCACCAAGGACAGGGTGGACACCGGGGAGCTGTTTTTT	CASTKDRVDTGELFF
TRBV9	-	-	TRBJ2-5	TGTGCCAGCAGCGTAGGGGCTGTCGAAGAGACCCAGTACTTC	CASSVGAVEETQYF
TRBV5-1	-	TRBD2	TRBJ2-3	TGCGCCAGCAGTTCCGGGACTAACACAGATACGCAGTATTTT	CASSSGTNTDTQYF
TRBV24-1	-	-	TRBJ2-2	TGTGCCACCTCAAGCGGGAACACCGGGGAGCTGTTTTTT	CATSSGNTGELFF
TRBV3-1/TRBV3-2	few	-	TRBJ2-5	TGTGCCAGCAGCTCCCGGGGGGCCCCTTTGGCCCAGTACTTC	CASSSRGAPLAQYF
TRBV6-1	-	TRBD2	TRBJ2-2	TGTGCCAGCAGTGAAGCGGGAGGGGTGAACGGGGAGCTGTTTTTT	CASSEAGGVNGELFF
TRBV2	-	-	TRBJ1-1	TGTGCCAGCAGTCAGACAGAATTTGAAGCTTTCTTT	CASSQTEFEAFF
TRBV11-3	-	TRBD2	TRBJ2-1	TGTGCCAGCAGCTCGAAAGCGGGAGGATACAATGAGCAGTTCTTC	CASSSKAGGYNEQFF
TRBV7-9	-	-	TRBJ2-5	TGTGCCAGCAGCCCGTCGCGGGAGACCCAGTACTTC	CASSPSRETQYF
TRBV6-6	-	-	TRBJ2-7	TGTGCCAGCAGCCACGATGGGCTGGCCTACGAGCAGTACTTC	CASSHDGLAYEQYF
TRBV2	-	-	TRBJ1-6	TGTGCCAGCAGTCCCTGGGGCCTCAACTCGCCCCTCCACTTT	CASSPWGLNSPLHF
TRBV13	many	TRBD2	TRBJ2-7	TGTGCCAGCAGCTCGTCTATAGCGGGAGTCTCCTACGAGCAGTACTTC	CASSSSIAGVSYEQYF
TRBV6-2/TRBV6-3	-	-	TRBJ2-7	TGTGCCAGCAGCCCCGGGACAATCGGGATCCACGAGCAGTACTTC	CASSPGTIGIHEQYF
TRBV9	-	-	TRBJ2-2	TGTGCCAGCAGCCTATCGGGACAAAACACCGGGGAGCTGTTTTTT	CASSLSGQNTGELFF
TRBV4-2	-	-	TRBJ1-1	TGTGCCAGCAGCCAAGAGCCCGACAGGTGGAACACTGAAGCTTTCTTT	CASSQEPDRWNTEAFF
TRBV5-6	few	TRBD1	TRBJ1-3	TGTGCCAGCAGCCTCAACAGGGGCCCTGGAAACACCATATATTTT	CASSLNRGPGNTIYF
TRBV11-3	few	TRBD2	TRBJ2-5	TGTGCCAGCAGCCCACCGGGTTCGGGACTAGCGGTTCAAGAGACCCAGTACTTC	CASSPPGSGLAVQETQYF
TRBV5-6	-	-	TRBJ1-1	TGTGCCAGCAGCGAAATGGGTCAGGGGTTTAACACTGAAGCTTTCTTT	CASSEMGQGFNTEAFF
TRBV20-1	-	-	TRBJ1-1	TGCAGTGCTAGAGACGAGTTGGAAGCTTTCTTT	CSARDELEAFF
TRBV25-1	-	-	TRBJ1-1	TGTGCCAGCAGTGAAGGGGGGTACCGAACTGAAGCTTTCTTT	CASSEGGYRTEAFF
TRBV14	-	-	TRBJ2-5	TGTGCCAGCAGCCAATTTCAGGGGATCGTAGGAGAGACCCAGTACTTC	CASSQFQGIVGETQYF
TRBV11-2	-	TRBD2	TRBJ2-7	TGTGCCAGCAGCTTAGACTCTGGGACTAGCGGGGACTACGAGCAGTACTTC	CASSLDSGTSGDYEQYF
TRBV6-4	-	TRBD1	TRBJ1-5	TGTGCCAGCAGTCAATACCTGGCACAGGGGGCAGGCAATCAGCCCCAGCATTTT	CASSQYLAQGAGNQPQHF
TRBV28	-	-	TRBJ2-4	TGTGCCAGCAGTGCCTTTGGGGAGCCAGCCAAAAACATTCAGTACTTC	CASSAFGEPAKNIQYF
TRBV18	-	-	TRBJ1-2	TGTGCCAGCTCACCACGGTCCTCAGCGGGGTCACCCGCGGGGGGCTACACCTTC	CASSPRSSAGSPAGGYTF
TRBV5-6	-	-	TRBJ1-2	TGTGCCAGCAGCTTTACAGGGTCGGGGTCCTATGGCTACACCTTC	CASSFTGSGSYGYTF
TRBV7-9	-	-	TRBJ2-3	TGTGCCAGCAGCTTACTAGAGGGGGTGACAACGCAGTATTTT	CASSLLEGVTTQYF
TRBV19	-	TRBD1	TRBJ2-3	TGTGCCAGTAGTAGAGACAGGGGATCAGATACGCAGTATTTT	CASSRDRGSDTQYF
TRBV6-6	-	TRBD1	TRBJ1-6	TGTGCCAGCAGTTACGGGACAGTGAATAATTCACCCCTCCACTTT	CASSYGTVNNSPLHF
TRBV28	-	-	TRBJ1-1	TGTGCCAGCAGTACGGGGGTCAGAACTGAAGCTTTCTTT	CASSTGVRTEAFF
TRBV19	-	-	TRBJ2-4	TGTGCCAGTAGTACCCCACGGGGAGCCAGCGGAAAAAACATTCAGTACTTC	CASSTPRGASGKNIQYF
TRBV19	-	TRBD1	TRBJ2-4	TGTGCCAGTAGTTCTTACGGGGGGACAGGGGGAGACATTCAGTACTTC	CASSSYGGTGGDIQYF
TRBV6-5	-	-	TRBJ2-7	TGTGCCAGCAGTTACTCGAGACAGTCTCCCTACGAGCAGTACTTC	CASSYSRQSPYEQYF
TRBV28	-	-	TRBJ2-1	TGTGCCAGCAGCCGCCTTTCTGCGGCCTTTGATGAGCAGTTCTTC	CASSRLSAAFDEQFF
TRBV6-5	-	TRBD2	TRBJ2-2	TGTGCCAGCAGAGGACGAGCGGGGAGAGCCGGGGAGCTGTTTTTT	CASRGRAGRAGELFF
TRBV4-3	-	-	TRBJ2-1	TGCGCCAGCAGCCAAGGTCTCTACAATGAGCAGTTCTTC	CASSQGLYNEQFF
TRBV6-5	-	-	TRBJ1-5	TGTGCCAGCAGTTACTTCGCCAGGGGCCATCAGCCCCAGCATTTT	CASSYFARGHQPQHF
TRBV3-1/TRBV3-2	-	-	TRBJ1-1	TGTGCCAGCAGTCCGGCGGGGGTTAAAGCTTTCTTT	CASSPAGVKAFF
TRBV30	-	TRBD2	TRBJ2-5	TGTGCCTGGAGTCGGGCAGGGAGCTTCGGGGGGGGAGAGACCCAGTACTTC	CAWSRAGSFGGGETQYF
TRBV29-1	once	TRBD2	TRBJ2-1	TGCAGCGCCCCGAAAAGCGGGGGGATCGGCGAGCAGTTCTTC	CSAPKSGGIGEQFF
TRBV10-3	-	TRBD2	TRBJ2-3	TGTGCCATCAGGACTAGCGGGGGGACAGATACGCAGTATTTT	CAIRTSGGTDTQYF
TRBV7-3	-	-	TRBJ2-3	TGTGCCAGCAGCTTATGGGCCCGCACAGATACGCAGTATTTT	CASSLWARTDTQYF
TRBV3-1/TRBV3-2	-	-	TRBJ1-1	TGTGCCAGCAACAAAGCGGCAGGCCGCACTGAAGCTTTCTTT	CASNKAAGRTEAFF
TRBV2	-	-	TRBJ2-1	TGTGCCAGCAGGGCCAATGAGCAGTTCTTC	CASRANEQFF
TRBV4-2	-	-	TRBJ2-2	TGTGCCAGCAGCCCCGAGCTCTCCGGGGAGCTGTTTTTT	CASSPELSGELFF
TRBV2	few	-	TRBJ1-2	TGTGCCAGCACGGGTGGAGGGATAAACTATGGCTACACCTTC	CASTGGGINYGYTF
TRBV11-2	-	-	TRBJ1-2	TGTGCCAGCAGCTTAGGGGCCGGGATGGGCTATGGCTACACCTTC	CASSLGAGMGYGYTF
TRBV6-5	once	TRBD2	TRBJ2-3	TGTGCCAGCAGTCCTGGACTAGCCACAGATACGCAGTATTTT	CASSPGLATDTQYF
TRBV14	-	-	TRBJ2-7	TGTGCCAGCAGCCATCAAAAGGGGGTATCCTACGAGCAGTACTTC	CASSHQKGVSYEQYF
TRBV29-1	-	TRBD1	TRBJ2-1	TGCAGCGTCGGGACAGGCTCCTACAATGAGCAGTTCTTC	CSVGTGSYNEQFF
TRBV19	-	TRBD2	TRBJ2-3	TGTGCCAGTAGTTATAGGGGTTGGAGCGGGGCGTCCACAGATACGCAGTATTTT	CASSYRGWSGASTDTQYF
TRBV7-9	-	-	TRBJ2-1	TGTGCCAGCAGCTTTGGAGACGCCCGAGGAACGGGTGAGCAGTTCTTC	CASSFGDARGTGEQFF
TRBV18	-	-	TRBJ1-1	TGTGCCAGCTCACCTTTAAGTTCGGCTGAAGCTTTCTTT	CASSPLSSAEAFF